The 12 T cell receptor beta chains listed next were all sequenced from one sample in a study of OX40 agonist ivuxolimab in advanced cancers. Sequencing used immunoSEQ multiplex PCR; TCRdb keeps in-frame clones, though not all of them. The profile shows 75,000 to 100,000 clones, about 91% of them singletons. This material consisted of CD4+ or CD8+ T cells sorted from blood, taken in a trial of the OX40 agonist ivuxolimab. These receptors came from an adult with an advanced solid tumor such as melanoma, head and neck, liver or kidney cancer.

The chain employs TRBV7-8 and TRBJ2-3; 7 positions match TRBD2. Germline-derived CDR1 and CDR2 are SGHVS and FQNEAQ. The CDR3 is 16 amino acids. The V segment lost 1 base and the J segment 2 bases; nucleotides outside the gene matches: 6. CDR3: CASSLEGLAVTDTQYF. CDR3 nucleotide sequence: TGTGCCAGCAGCTTAGAGGGGCTAGCGGTCACAGATACGCAGTATTTT.

V is TRBV7-6 and J is TRBJ2-7, with 9 nucleotides matching TRBD1. In germline, CDR1 is SGHVS, CDR2 FNYEAQ. The CDR3 has 14 residues. With V trimmed by 6 bases and J by 4 bases, 7 bases remained unmatched. The CDR3: CASSFDDRGYEQYF. Written as DNA, the CDR3 is TGTGCCAGCAGTTTTGACGACAGGGGGTACGAGCAGTACTTC.

The rearrangement links TRBV9 to TRBJ1-3, with D uncertain. V lost 0 bases and J lost 9, with 19 bases in between. From germline, CDR1 is SGDLS and CDR2 YYNGEE. The CDR3 extends over 16 amino acids. CDR3 sequence (DNA): TGTGCCAGCAGCGTAGGAGACCGCCCGAAGCTAACCACCATATATTTT. Translation gives CASSVGDRPKLTTIYF.

The chain carries TRBV2 and TRBJ1-4; D gene ambiguous. V dropped 7 bases and J dropped 4 bases, with 16 bases sitting between them. Germline V lookup: CDR1 SNHLY, CDR2 FYNNEI. The CDR3 has 15 amino acids. Here the CDR3 reads CASTTVDIFNEKLFF. CDR3 coding DNA: TGTGCCAGCACTACCGTTGACATATTTAATGAAAAACTGTTTTTT.

The chain combines TRBV11-2 with TRBJ2-2; 9 bases fit TRBD2. Per germline, CDR1 SGHAT and CDR2 FQNNGV. The ends lost 3 bases at V and 1 base at J; junction bases unmatched: 3. The CDR3 length is 16 residues. The CDR3 spells CASSLTSGRNTGELFF. CDR3 DNA: TGTGCCAGCAGCTTGACTAGCGGTAGGAACACCGGGGAGCTGTTTTTT.

V gene TRBV4-2 combines with J gene TRBJ2-2; 7 positions match TRBD1. V trimming: 3 bases; J trimming: 4 bases; junction bases outside the gene matches: 8. The CDR3 runs to 16 residues. Germline V gives CDR1 LGHNA, CDR2 YNFKEQ. CDR3 in amino acids: CASSQGRDRLTGELFF. For the CDR3, the DNA is TGTGCCAGCAGCCAGGGCCGGGACAGACTCACCGGGGAGCTGTTTTTT.

The V and J genes are TRBV19 and TRBJ2-7, with 14 bases lining up with TRBD2. V trimming: 4 bases; J trimming: 4 bases; junction bases outside the gene matches: 18. Germline CDR1 and CDR2: LNHDA and SQIVND (reference sequence). This CDR3 region has 20 residues. The CDR3, as DNA: TGTGCCAGTAGTAAAAGACAGGGGACTAGCGGGAGTAGGCGGCTGTACGAGCAGTACTTC. It is translated as CASSKRQGTSGSRRLYEQYF.

In regard to this clone: Other DNA sequences in this specimen translate into the identical CDR3. This chain connects TRBV5-1 to TRBJ1-1; no clear D. V dropped 2 bases and J dropped 0 bases, with 5 bases sitting between them. Germline V lookup: CDR1 SGHRS, CDR2 YFSETQ. The CDR3 consists of 13 residues. CDR3 sequence: CASSLGLNTEAFF. The CDR3 DNA sequence: TGCGCCAGCAGCTTAGGGTTGAACACTGAAGCTTTCTTT.

V is TRBV5-1 and J is TRBJ2-7, with TRBD2 matching over 8 bases. The germline gives CDR1 SGHRS, CDR2 YFSETQ. The CDR3 extends over 15 amino acids. V lost 1 base, J lost 5 bases, and 8 bases stayed unmatched. The CDR3 sequence: CASSLNVAGNNEQYF. Here the CDR3 DNA reads TGCGCCAGCAGCTTGAATGTAGCGGGAAATAACGAGCAGTACTTC.

The genes are TRBV19 and TRBJ1-1; D not resolved. The CDR3 is made up of 13 amino acids. Germline loops: CDR1 LNHDA, CDR2 SQIVND (reference sequence). V lost 5 bases, J lost 3 bases, and 10 bases lay in between. The CDR3 DNA reads as TGTGCCAGTAGTCGGAGGGTTGACACTGAAGCTTTCTTT. This encodes CASSRRVDTEAFF.

The genes are TRBV21-1 and TRBJ1-5. TRBV21-1 is listed as a pseudogene. There are 18 residues in the CDR3. CDR3 nucleotide sequence: TGTGCCAGCACCTCCAAGGGGGGATGTTTTGGTAGCAATCAGCCCCAGCATTTT. Protein product: CASTSKGGCFGSNQPQHF.

The rearrangement links TRBV7-3 to TRBJ2-1; 11 nucleotides align to TRBD2. J was trimmed by 7 bases and V by 2 bases; bases with no gene match: 7. CDR3 length: 16 amino acids. Germline CDR1 SGHTA, CDR2 FQGTGA. CDR3 protein: CASSLGFTSGSNEQFF. As DNA, the CDR3 is TGTGCCAGCAGCTTAGGATTTACTAGCGGGAGTAATGAGCAGTTCTTC. The full variable domain, its missing parts supplied by reference TRBV7-3 and TRBJ2-1, is GAGVSQTPSNKVTEKGKYVELRCDPISGHTALYWYRQSLGQGPEFLIYFQGTGAADDSGLPNDRFFAVRPEGSVSTLKIQRTERGDSAVYLCASSLGFTSGSNEQFFGPGTRLTVL.